This TCR beta chain derives from a study of T cells after yellow fever vaccination. Study-level background: Fractions of limited cellularity were prepared by means of SMART-Seq v4 Ultra Low Input. Study results and limitations: Repertoires obtained by FACS sorting could include abundant clonotypes that entered as contaminants from the bulk population.

TCRdb processed the 5' RACE reads anew with MiXCR; each CDR3 protein has one entry. The data contain some 200,000 distinct CDR3 sequences, approximately 3% of them singletons. CDR3 length: 14 amino acids. The V gene lost 5 bases and the J gene lost 6 bases, with 14 bases spanning the gap. Germline values: CDR1 GTSNPN, CDR2 SVGIG (reference sequence). Concerning this clonotype: The antigen remains undetermined.

The gene calls are TRBV30 and TRBJ1-6; D gene uncertain. The sample here was CD4+ T cells sorted from PBMCs, taken 10 days after the yellow fever booster vaccination. The TCR was taken from a man between 18 and 35 years old who received the YFV17D yellow fever vaccine. The CDR3 region has the DNA TGTGCCTGGGGGCCTTTTGGCGGTAATTCACCCCTCCACTTT. Its protein product is CAWGPFGGNSPLHF. Using reference TRBV30 and TRBJ1-6 for the parts outside the CDR3, the full variable domain is SQTIHQWPATLVQPVGSPLSLECTVEGTSNPNLYWYRQAAGRGLQLLFYSVGIGQISSEVPQNLSASRPQDRQFILSSKKLLLSDSGFYLCAWGPFGGNSPLHFGNGTRLTVT.